The 12 T cell receptor beta chains listed next were all sequenced from one sample in a study of cytomegalovirus exposure and HLA in healthy donors. The repertoire was sequenced with immunoSEQ multiplex PCR; TCRdb's copy has only in-frame clones and lacks some. The table includes 250,000 to 400,000 clones, roughly 90% detected once. Sequencing input: PBMCs. Source of these receptors: a woman aged 30 to 39 in good health and CMV-seropositive.

V is TRBV27 and J is TRBJ1-4, with a weak D call TRBD1 (6 bases). Germline CDR1 and CDR2: MNHEY and SMNVEV (reference sequence). The CDR3 extends over 17 amino acids. The V and J ends lost 5 bases and 0 bases respectively, with 16 bases between them. The CDR3 loop is CASSPGRGKATNEKLFF. CDR3 DNA sequence: TGTGCCAGCAGTCCCGGGAGGGGGAAGGCAACTAATGAAAAACTGTTTTTT.

This clone was counted a single time. The CDR3 is CASSHGRDPSDTQYF. For the CDR3, the DNA is TGCGCCAGCAGCCATGGCAGGGACCCGTCAGATACGCAGTATTTT. V and J are TRBV4-3 and TRBJ2-3, with D perhaps being TRBD1 or TRBD2 (5 bases each). The germline CDR1 and CDR2 sequences are LGHNA and YSLEER. Trimming cost V 3 bases and J 4 bases, with 14 bases left between them. The CDR3 loop spans 15 amino acids.

The J gene is TRBJ1-3, the V gene TRBV19, with D hard to call. The CDR3 covers 15 residues. Germline loops: CDR1 LNHDA, CDR2 SQIVND (reference sequence). V was trimmed by 4 bases and J by 3 bases, leaving 13 bases between them. Here the CDR3 reads CASSKQDRDGNTIYF. The CDR3 coding sequence is TGTGCCAGTAGTAAGCAGGATCGCGATGGAAACACCATATATTTT.

V usage is TRBV2 and J usage is TRBJ2-7; perhaps D is TRBD1 or TRBD2 (5 bases each). The V and J ends lost 8 bases and 0 bases respectively, with 5 bases between them. The CDR3 sequence is 11 residues long. CDR1 SNHLY and CDR2 FYNNEI come from the germline V gene. The CDR3 sequence is CASGTSYEQYF. CDR3 DNA sequence: TGTGCCAGCGGGACCTCCTACGAGCAGTACTTC.

This clone was recorded once. V gene TRBV29-1 combines with J gene TRBJ1-1; D is unresolved. The CDR3 covers 10 residues. From germline, CDR1 is SQVTM and CDR2 ANQGSEA. Trimming pared 7 bases from V and 3 bases from J, leaving 6 bases between. The CDR3 DNA reads TGCAGCGATCTCGACACTGAAGCTTTCTTT. As protein: CSDLDTEAFF. The whole variable domain, filled in from reference TRBV29-1 and TRBJ1-1, reads SAVISQKPSRDICQRGTSLTIQCQVDSQVTMMFWYRQQPGQSLTLIATANQGSEATYESGFVIDKFPISRPNLTFSTLTVSNMSPEDSSIYLCSDLDTEAFFGQGTRLTVV.

The chain is built from TRBV5-1 and TRBJ2-7, with D unresolved. Germline CDR1 and CDR2: SGHRS and YFSETQ. The CDR3 has 14 residues. V lost 2 bases and J 3 bases, leaving 12 bases between the germline ends. CDR3 sequence: CASSFSVSNYEQYF. Here the CDR3 DNA reads TGCGCCAGCAGCTTCTCGGTTAGTAACTACGAGCAGTACTTC.

The rearrangement uses TRBV29-1 and TRBJ2-1; 11 bases are a match to TRBD2. This CDR3 contains 16 residues. Germline V CDR1 and CDR2: SQVTM, ANQGSEA. The V segment lost 5 bases and the J segment 1 base; nucleotides outside the gene matches: 7. CDR3 loop: CSVWSASGRSYNEQFF. The CDR3 nucleotides read TGCAGCGTTTGGAGCGCTAGCGGGAGGTCCTACAATGAGCAGTTCTTC.

The gene calls are TRBV20-1 and TRBJ2-1; D is unclear. CDR1 and CDR2 from the germline V gene are DFQATT and SNEGSKA (reference sequence). The CDR3 has 10 amino acids. Deletions cut 6 bases from V and 9 bases from J, with 9 bases between. In DNA form, the CDR3 reads TGCAGTGCCTTAGTTGTTGAGCAGTTCTTC. Translating it yields CSALVVEQFF.

The rearrangement links TRBV27 to TRBJ2-3; TRBD1 is a possible D gene (6 bases). Looked up from germline, CDR1 is MNHEY and CDR2 is SMNVEV (reference sequence). The CDR3 runs to 17 residues. V was cut by 7 bases and J by 1 base, with 21 bases left in between. CDR3 DNA: TGTGCCAGCACCCCGCTAAGGGGGATTGGGGGCACAGATACGCAGTATTTT. This sequence encodes CASTPLRGIGGTDTQYF.

The rearrangement links TRBV27 to TRBJ2-7, with 12 bases that match TRBD2. Looked up from germline, CDR1 is MNHEY and CDR2 is SMNVEV (reference sequence). V lost 6 bases, J lost 2 bases, and 8 bases stayed unmatched. The CDR3 has 16 amino acids. The CDR3 sequence is CASSPFLAGGTYEQYF. CDR3 in DNA: TGTGCCAGCAGCCCTTTTCTAGCGGGGGGGACCTACGAGCAGTACTTC.

The chain joins TRBV14 to TRBJ2-1, with 7 bases identical to TRBD1. This CDR3 has 16 residues. Trimming cost V 3 bases and J 3 bases; bases outside gene matches: 8. CDR1 is SGHDN and CDR2 is FVKESK in the germline V gene. The DNA for the CDR3 is TGTGCCAGCAGCCAGAGGGACAGACTATTCTACAATGAGCAGTTCTTC. It yields the protein CASSQRDRLFYNEQFF.

This clone has only a few counts. The V and J genes are TRBV19 and TRBJ2-1; D is perhaps TRBD1 (5 bases). The CDR3 is made up of 15 amino acids. The ends were cut back, 4 bases at V and 4 bases at J, with 14 bases in the middle. Germline-derived CDR1 and CDR2 are LNHDA and SQIVND (reference sequence). The CDR3 region is CASSNQGKIYNEQFF. CDR3 sequence (DNA): TGTGCCAGTAGTAATCAGGGTAAGATTTACAATGAGCAGTTCTTC.